These T cell receptor beta chains were read from a single sample in a study of Ad26.COV2.S vaccination and SARS-CoV-2 variants. Generated by immunoSEQ multiplex PCR, the TCRdb table keeps only in-frame clones and is missing some. Here the sample spans approximately 250,000 clones, around 88% being singletons. Sequencing was performed on peripheral blood, taken in a trial of Ad26.COV2.S vaccine versus placebo. Every receptor here comes from a person aged 18 to 59 who received the Ad26.COV2.S COVID-19 vaccine or a placebo. CDR3s include the opening cysteine and the closing phenylalanine or tryptophan. D genes are given only for firm matches. Clone size is stated in some rows and not others, as once, few, many or a class when expanded.

>.|TRBD1|TRBV30|TRBJ1-1
CAWTGARQGKRSEAFF
TGTGCCTGGACCGGGGCCCGACAGGGAAAGCGGTCAGAAGCTTTCTTT
>.|.|TRBV2|TRBJ1-1
CASSEGRTNTEAFF
TGTGCCAGCAGTGAGGGGCGGACCAACACTGAAGCTTTCTTT
>.|TRBD1|TRBV7-9|TRBJ2-3
CASSSRDREESDTQYF
TGTGCCAGCAGCTCTCGGGACAGGGAAGAATCAGATACGCAGTATTTT
>.|.|TRBV5-1|TRBJ2-2
CASSLGGEGIGELFF
TGCGCCAGCAGCTTGGGAGGGGAAGGAATCGGGGAGCTGTTTTTT
>once|.|TRBV6-2/TRBV6-3|TRBJ2-3
CASSSRAGHSTQYF
TGTGCCAGCAGTTCCCGGGCAGGTCACAGTACGCAGTATTTT
>.|.|TRBV7-8|TRBJ1-5
CASSSRQDHNQPQHF
TGTGCCAGCAGTTCTAGACAGGACCACAATCAGCCCCAGCATTTT
>.|TRBD2|TRBV7-9|TRBJ2-2
CASSNRLAGRTGELFF
TGTGCCAGCAGCAACCGACTAGCGGGTAGGACCGGGGAGCTGTTTTTT
>.|.|TRBV11-3|TRBJ2-5
CASSRGGYQETQYF
TGTGCCAGCAGCCGCGGCGGTTACCAAGAGACCCAGTACTTC
>.|.|TRBV4-3|TRBJ2-6
CASSQDISGRDVLKANVLTF
TGCGCCAGCAGCCAAGATATTTCGGGCAGGGATGTCTTGAAGGCCAACGTCCTGACTTTC
>once|TRBD1|TRBV6-1|TRBJ1-4
CASSEWDRGRSTNEKLFF
TGTGCCAGCAGTGAATGGGACAGGGGGCGTTCAACTAATGAAAAACTGTTTTTT
>.|TRBD1|TRBV19|TRBJ1-2
CASSTGTGYYGYTF
TGTGCCAGTAGTACCGGGACAGGGTACTATGGCTACACCTTC
>few|.|TRBV6-4|TRBJ2-3
CASRRGLSTDTQYF
TGTGCCAGCAGAAGAGGGCTCAGCACAGATACGCAGTATTTT
>.|.|TRBV7-2|TRBJ1-6
CASSRYRSSYNSPLHF
TGTGCCAGCAGCAGATACAGGAGCTCCTATAATTCACCCCTCCACTTT
>.|.|TRBV21-1|TRBJ1-1
CASSHRTALNTEAFF
TGTGCCAGCAGCCACAGGACGGCCCTGAACACTGAAGCTTTCTTT
>few|.|TRBV6-5|TRBJ1-1
CASSYSDHRTEAFF
TGTGCCAGCAGTTACTCGGACCACAGGACTGAAGCTTTCTTT
>.|TRBD1|TRBV7-8|TRBJ1-1
CASSLADRANTEAFF
TGTGCCAGCAGCTTAGCGGACAGGGCCAACACTGAAGCTTTCTTT
>.|.|TRBV7-2|TRBJ2-5
CASSPGGTLRETQYF
TGTGCCAGCAGCCCTGGGGGGACGTTGAGGGAGACCCAGTACTTC
>.|.|TRBV4-3|TRBJ2-4
CASSQEGPAGQIKNIQYF
TGCGCCAGCAGCCAAGAGGGTCCCGCGGGCCAAATCAAAAACATTCAGTACTTC
>.|.|TRBV25-1|TRBJ2-3
CASSEWDLEETDTQYF
TGTGCCAGCAGTGAATGGGACCTAGAGGAGACAGATACGCAGTATTTT
>.|.|TRBV14|TRBJ1-6
CASSPPGVQGANSPLHF
TGTGCCAGCAGCCCTCCAGGGGTACAGGGTGCGAATTCACCCCTCCACTTT
>.|TRBD1|TRBV7-9|TRBJ1-1
CASSLGQGATEAFF
TGTGCCAGCAGCCTAGGACAGGGGGCAACTGAAGCTTTCTTT
>.|.|TRBV19|TRBJ2-1
CASSTALSDNSYNEQFF
TGTGCCAGTAGTACTGCCCTATCGGACAACTCCTACAATGAGCAGTTCTTC
>.|.|TRBV4-2|TRBJ2-4
CASSQVWASRDIQYF
TGTGCCAGCAGCCAAGTATGGGCTTCACGGGACATTCAGTACTTC
>.|TRBD1|TRBV9|TRBJ2-2
CATRTGAVTGELFF
TGTGCCACCCGGACAGGGGCTGTCACCGGGGAGCTGTTTTTT
>.|.|TRBV7-2|TRBJ2-5
CASSLAGRRYF
TGTGCCAGCAGCTTGGCGGGTCGTAGGTACTTC
>.|TRBD2|TRBV2|TRBJ2-3
CASKLSLAGGPGTDTQYF
TGTGCCAGCAAATTGTCGCTAGCGGGGGGGCCGGGCACAGATACGCAGTATTTT
>.|.|TRBV4-1|TRBJ1-3
CASSPAQGNGNTIYF
TGCGCCAGCAGCCCAGCCCAGGGGAACGGAAACACCATATATTTT
>.|.|TRBV7-8|TRBJ1-3
CASSFLPKTGQRGNTIYF
TGTGCCAGCAGCTTCCTACCCAAGACAGGCCAGAGGGGAAACACCATATATTTT
>once|TRBD2|TRBV11-3|TRBJ2-1
CASSLGLAGKYNEQFF
TGTGCCAGCAGCTTAGGACTAGCGGGAAAGTACAATGAGCAGTTCTTC
>.|.|TRBV5-4|TRBJ2-5
CASSARGRETQYF
TGTGCCAGCAGCGCCAGAGGTAGGGAGACCCAGTACTTC
>.|TRBD2|TRBV5-1|TRBJ2-7
CASSWEGLAYEQYF
TGCGCCAGCAGCTGGGAGGGACTAGCCTACGAGCAGTACTTC
>.|TRBD2|TRBV27|TRBJ2-3
CASSLTGTSGARGQYF
TGTGCCAGCAGTCTTACCGGGACTAGCGGGGCCCGGGGGCAGTATTTT
>once|TRBD1|TRBV7-2|TRBJ1-2
CASSLRGTVLTNYGYTF
TGTGCCAGCAGCCTGAGGGGGACAGTTCTAACTAACTATGGCTACACCTTC
>.|.|TRBV6-1|TRBJ1-5
CASSEAATASWPQHF
TGTGCCAGCAGTGAAGCTGCGACTGCCTCCTGGCCCCAGCATTTT
>.|.|TRBV7-2|TRBJ2-7
CASSSQGTLNSYEQYF
TGTGCCAGCAGCTCACAAGGGACGCTTAACTCCTACGAGCAGTACTTC
>.|.|TRBV6-5|TRBJ1-2
CASSYLRPGDYGYTF
TGTGCCAGCAGTTACCTCAGACCTGGCGACTATGGCTACACCTTC
>.|.|TRBV7-9|TRBJ2-2
CASSAGYTGELFF
TGTGCCAGCAGCGCGGGCTACACCGGGGAGCTGTTTTTT
>once|.|TRBV6-1|TRBJ2-1
CASSEEVSYNEQFF
TGTGCCAGCAGTGAAGAAGTCTCCTACAATGAGCAGTTCTTC
>.|.|TRBV10-3|TRBJ1-4
CAISEPLITTQLFF
TGTGCCATCAGTGAGCCCTTGATAACGACGCAACTGTTTTTT
>.|TRBD2|TRBV7-2|TRBJ2-4
CASSLMGGSGKNIQYF
TGTGCCAGCAGCTTAATGGGCGGGAGTGGCAAAAACATTCAGTACTTC
>.|.|TRBV7-3|TRBJ2-1
CASSLGLSSYNEQFF
TGTGCCAGCAGCTTAGGGCTCAGCTCCTACAATGAGCAGTTCTTC
>.|.|TRBV6-4|TRBJ1-1
CASSDSTAGTEAFF
TGTGCCAGCAGTGACTCGACCGCAGGCACTGAAGCTTTCTTT
>.|.|TRBV3-1/TRBV3-2|TRBJ2-3
CASSQDALSGTQYF
TGTGCCAGCAGCCAAGACGCCCTAAGCGGAACGCAGTATTTT
>.|TRBD2|TRBV4-2|TRBJ2-5
CASRRGTSGVAETQYF
TGTGCCAGCAGACGCGGGACTAGCGGGGTGGCAGAGACCCAGTACTTC
>few|.|TRBV3-1/TRBV3-2|TRBJ2-1
CASSQAYNEQFF
TGTGCCAGCAGCCAAGCGTACAATGAGCAGTTCTTC
>.|.|TRBV6-5|TRBJ1-6
CASSYLRMYNSPLHF
TGTGCCAGCAGTTACCTCCGGATGTATAATTCACCCCTCCACTTT
>once|.|TRBV15|TRBJ2-3
CATSRGRNTDTQYF
TGTGCCACCAGCAGGGGCAGGAACACAGATACGCAGTATTTT